These T cell receptor beta chains were read from a single sample in a study of shared clonotypes between healthy human individuals. TCRdb's table, derived via immunoSEQ multiplex PCR, lists solely in-frame clones and lacks some. The profile shows roughly 2.2 million clones, 90% to 95% of them singletons. The sample consisted of naive CD4+ T cells from PBMCs. The receptor set was obtained from a man aged 18 to 29 in good health. Some clones in this sample may be carry-over from other donors' samples. CDR3s include the opening cysteine and the closing phenylalanine or tryptophan. D genes are given only for firm matches. Clone size, where shown, is once, few, many, or a class for clones that have expanded.

d_call,clone_size,v_call,j_call,cdr3_nt,cdr3_aa
TRBD2,NA,TRBV11-3,TRBJ2-7,TGTGCCAGCAGCTTTCGGACGGGGCGGGAGGGCTACGAGCAGTACTTC,CASSFRTGREGYEQYF
TRBD1,NA,TRBV16,TRBJ2-7,TGTGCCAGCAGCCAATCGGGATTGCGGACAGGGGTCCACGAGCAGTACTTC,CASSQSGLRTGVHEQYF
NA,few,TRBV25-1,TRBJ2-2,TGTGCCAGCAGTGATAACCAGGGCACCGGGGAGCTGTTTTTT,CASSDNQGTGELFF
TRBD1,NA,TRBV7-9,TRBJ1-2,TGTGCCAGCAGCCAAGACAGGGGAGCCTATGGCTACACCTTC,CASSQDRGAYGYTF
TRBD2,NA,TRBV19,TRBJ2-3,TGTGCCAGTAGTAAAACTAGCGGGGGAAGCACAGATACGCAGTATTTT,CASSKTSGGSTDTQYF
NA,NA,TRBV5-1,TRBJ1-4,TGCGCCAGCAGCTTCGTGGGGTCTGGGGATGAAAAACTGTTTTTT,CASSFVGSGDEKLFF
NA,NA,TRBV2,TRBJ1-5,TGTGCCAGCAGTTATTGGAACAGAAATCAGCCCCAGCATTTT,CASSYWNRNQPQHF
NA,NA,TRBV19,TRBJ1-2,TGTGCCAGTAGTGTCCCGGGCCTTAACTATGGCTACACCTTC,CASSVPGLNYGYTF
NA,NA,TRBV18,TRBJ2-6,TGTGCCAGCTCACCGCCGGGGGCCGGGGCCAACGTCCTGACTTTC,CASSPPGAGANVLTF
TRBD2,NA,TRBV2,TRBJ2-3,TGTGCCAGCCGAAGCGGGACTAGCACAGATACGCAGTATTTT,CASRSGTSTDTQYF
NA,NA,TRBV11-2,TRBJ2-6,TGTGCCAGCAGCTTTATTGTTTCCCGGGCGTCTGGGGCCAACGTCCTGACTTTC,CASSFIVSRASGANVLTF
TRBD2,NA,TRBV19,TRBJ2-1,TGTGCCAGTCGGACTAGCGGGAGATCCTACAATGAGCAGTTCTTC,CASRTSGRSYNEQFF
NA,NA,TRBV19,TRBJ2-7,TGTGCCAGTAGAAGGACTGGGACGGGGTACGAGCAGTACTTC,CASRRTGTGYEQYF
NA,NA,TRBV9,TRBJ2-7,TGTGCCAGCAGCGTAGGTCGAGCCGTCTACGAGCAGTACTTC,CASSVGRAVYEQYF
NA,NA,TRBV20-1,TRBJ2-7,TGCAGTGCGAACAGGTACGAGCAGTACTTC,CSANRYEQYF
NA,NA,TRBV18,TRBJ2-7,TGTGCCAGCTCACCACCGTCTACGGCCCCCCGGGAGCAGTACTTC,CASSPPSTAPREQYF
NA,NA,TRBV19,TRBJ2-3,TGTGCCAGTAGTACCCCCGGTGGCAAACGCACAGATACGCAGTATTTT,CASSTPGGKRTDTQYF
NA,few,TRBV28,TRBJ1-5,TGTGCCAGCAGCCCGCGAGGCTTCAATCAGCCCCAGCATTTT,CASSPRGFNQPQHF
TRBD1,NA,TRBV6-6,TRBJ1-1,TGTGCCAGCAGTCAAGACAGGGAGGTTGAAGCTTTCTTT,CASSQDREVEAFF
NA,NA,TRBV27,TRBJ2-1,TGTGCCAGCAGGATGTGGGGTGCCGGGGGCTACAATGAGCAGTTCTTC,CASRMWGAGGYNEQFF
NA,NA,TRBV18,TRBJ1-2,TGTGCCAGCTCACCTCTTGCTGGGGACTATGGCTACACCTTC,CASSPLAGDYGYTF
NA,NA,TRBV27,TRBJ2-7,TGTGCCAGCAGCAGATCGGGACTCCCGGCCTACGAGCAGTACTTC,CASSRSGLPAYEQYF
NA,NA,TRBV5-1,TRBJ1-1,TGCGCCAGCAGCGCTCAGGGATTTCGGACTGAAGCTTTCTTT,CASSAQGFRTEAFF